A single TCR beta chain is shown here with its context. This CDR3 contains 17 residues. Losses at the gene ends were 6 bases for V and 10 bases for J; bases not matched to a gene: 18. Germline lookup yields CDR1 MNHEY and CDR2 SMNVEV (reference sequence). Data came from immunoSEQ multiplex PCR; TCRdb stores just in-frame clones and leaves some out. The sample lists approximately 1.5 million clones, 98% to 99% seen once, with roughly 0.36% in the top ten. This entry is derived from a study of shared clonotypes between healthy human individuals. The V gene is TRBV27, the J gene TRBJ2-3, with 11 positions matching TRBD2. The sequenced sample consisted of naive CD4+ T cells sorted from blood. Regarding subset: CD45RA+ positively selected. The source is a man under 40 in good health. The CDR3 protein is CASRPSSGRTFAPPQYF. CDR3 in DNA: TGTGCCAGCAGACCATCTAGCGGGAGGACGTTTGCCCCTCCGCAGTATTTT.